This T cell receptor beta chain stems from a study of shared clonotypes between healthy human individuals. The wider study: CD4 naive and CD4 memory each took three plates per donor, while CD8 naive took two and CD8 memory one. Study conclusions and caveats: Having only a few donors restricted how much genetic and exposure-history diversity was captured.

Sequenced by immunoSEQ multiplex PCR; TCRdb stores in-frame clones only, minus some. The data hold about 2.1 million clones, with more than 85% observed a single time. The CDR3 has 12 residues. In germline, CDR1 is SGHVS, CDR2 FNYEAQ. V gave up 1 base and J gave up 7 bases, with 8 bases separating them. In the naive CD8 group, cells lacked CD45RO and were positively selected for CCR7, so terminally differentiated effector memory CD45RA+ cells were left out. Comment on this clone: What it binds is unknown.

Sequencing input: naive CD8+ T cells from PBMCs. The chain employs TRBV7-6 and TRBJ2-7; D call uncertain. The receptor comes from a man younger than 35 in good health. Some clones in this sample may be carry-over from other donors' samples. The CDR3 nucleotides are TGTGCCAGCAGCTTAGGAACGAGGGAGCAGTACTTC. It translates to CASSLGTREQYF.